Below are 32 T cell receptor beta chains sequenced from a single sample in a study of CD8 T cells in ankylosing spondylitis. TCRdb passed the 5' RACE reads through MiXCR, listing each CDR3 protein once. The table has about 130,000 distinct CDR3 sequences, roughly 7.3% seen once. Specimen: blood, either unsorted or a sorted T cell fraction (not recorded which). Every receptor here comes from a male donor with ankylosing spondylitis or in good health (not recorded which).

This clonotype occurred many times. This sequence joins TRBV6-2 or TRBV6-3 and TRBJ2-5, with 9 bases identical to TRBD1. This CDR3 has 15 residues. V trimming: 6 bases; J trimming: 4 bases; junction bases outside the gene matches: 9. CDR1 is MNHEY, CDR2 SVGEGT, per germline. CDR3: CASRTGTGWPETQYF. In DNA, the CDR3 is TGTGCCAGCAGGACCGGGACAGGGTGGCCAGAGACCCAGTACTTC.

This clonotype was counted ten times or more. The chain recombines TRBV27 with TRBJ2-3; D uncertain. Trimming took 3 bases from V and 2 from J, leaving 9 bases between them. Germline V gene lookup returns CDR1 MNHEY and CDR2 SMNVEV (reference sequence). This CDR3 is built from 14 residues. DNA for the CDR3: TGTGCCAGCAGTTTTGTAAAAGCCACAGATACGCAGTATTTT. Its protein is CASSFVKATDTQYF.

At least ten counts were recorded for this clonotype. The V and J genes are TRBV5-1 and TRBJ2-1, with TRBD2 matching over 10 bases. This CDR3 spans 18 amino acids. With V trimmed by 0 bases and J by 9 bases, 15 bases remained unmatched. CDR1 SGHRS and CDR2 YFSETQ come from the germline V gene. The CDR3 region has the DNA TGCGCCAGCAGCTTGGATTCTCCTAGCGGGGGCCTGGTTGGTGAGCAGTTCTTC. Protein: CASSLDSPSGGLVGEQFF.

This clonotype has a count of ten or more. The chain carries TRBV4-1 and TRBJ2-5; D is unresolved. This CDR3 is 12 amino acids long. Germline V gene lookup returns CDR1 MGHRA and CDR2 YSYEKL. The ends were cut back, 4 bases at V and 5 bases at J, with 8 bases in the middle. CDR3 bases: TGCGCCAGCAGCCGATTAGGGGAGACCCAGTACTTC. Translated: CASSRLGETQYF.

This clonotype was found a few times. The J gene is TRBJ2-2, the V gene TRBV2; D possibly matches TRBD1 or TRBD2 (5 bases each). The V gene's germline CDR1 is SNHLY and CDR2 FYNNEI. This CDR3 has 14 residues. V was pared by 10 bases and J by 2 bases, with 14 bases between. In nucleotides, the CDR3 is TGTGCCACTCACGGGGCCGGCAACACCGGGGAGCTGTTTTTT. This codes for CATHGAGNTGELFF.

J is TRBJ1-6 and V is TRBV27; the D gene is possibly TRBD1 (5 bases). The ends were cut back, 1 base at V and 10 bases at J, with 17 bases in the middle. In germline, CDR1 is MNHEY, CDR2 SMNVEV (reference sequence). The CDR3 loop spans 16 amino acids. The CDR3 here is CASSLYGGVKNSPLHF. For the CDR3, the DNA is TGTGCCAGCAGTTTATACGGGGGGGTGAAAAACTCACCCCTCCACTTT.

This clonotype was counted at least ten times. The V gene is TRBV11-2, the J gene TRBJ1-3; maybe TRBD1 (5 bases). The germline CDR1 and CDR2 sequences are SGHAT and FQNNGV. The CDR3 extends over 18 amino acids. Trimming left V 5 bases short and J 0 bases short, with 20 bases between. CDR3 protein: CASSPDRDPRSSGNTIYF. CDR3 sequence (DNA): TGTGCCAGCAGCCCCGACCGGGACCCCCGGAGCTCTGGAAACACCATATATTTT.

Many counts were recorded for this clonotype. The chain carries TRBV14 and TRBJ2-7; no clear D. Deletions cut 0 bases from V and 4 bases from J, with 10 bases between. The CDR3 spans 14 residues. From germline, CDR1 is SGHDN and CDR2 FVKESK. The CDR3 spells CASSQEDPPYEQYF. The CDR3 DNA follows: TGTGCCAGCAGCCAAGAAGATCCCCCGTACGAGCAGTACTTC.

This chain joins TRBV27 and TRBJ2-7, with TRBD1 identical over 8 bases. The length of the CDR3 is 14 residues. Trimming cost V 5 bases and J 3 bases; bases outside gene matches: 6. Germline CDR1 is MNHEY and CDR2 is SMNVEV (reference sequence). CDR3 DNA: TGTGCCAGCAGTCCAGAGACAGGGGTCTACGAGCAGTACTTC. This codes for CASSPETGVYEQYF.

This clonotype was recorded many times. The rearrangement links TRBV29-1 to TRBJ1-2; D is possibly TRBD1 (5 bases). The germline V gene has CDR1 SQVTM and CDR2 ANQGSEA. Trimming shortened V by 6 bases and J by 5 bases, and 13 bases separated the two germline ends. The CDR3 is made up of 12 amino acids. CDR3 coding DNA: TGCAGCGTCACGGACAACTTTTATGGCTACACCTTC. Translation gives CSVTDNFYGYTF.

This clonotype was detected ten times or more. The chain couples TRBV20-1 to TRBJ2-3; possibly TRBD2 for D (6 bases). The CDR3 sequence is 18 residues long. Deletions cut 2 bases from V and 3 bases from J, with 24 bases between. Germline V gives CDR1 DFQATT, CDR2 SNEGSKA (reference sequence). The CDR3 region is CSARPEGLTTTGTDTQYF. The CDR3 nucleotides are TGCAGTGCTAGACCCGAGGGACTGACTACCACCGGAACAGATACGCAGTATTTT.

This clonotype was counted at least ten times. This chain links TRBV5-1 with TRBJ2-7, with 7 bases identical to TRBD1. CDR1 and CDR2 (germline): SGHRS, YFSETQ. V shed 4 bases, J shed 3 bases, and the junction held 7 bases outside the gene matches. This CDR3 has 14 residues. The CDR3: CASSPGTDNYEQYF. CDR3 nucleotide sequence: TGCGCCAGCAGCCCCGGGACAGACAACTACGAGCAGTACTTC.

This clonotype was seen a handful of times. This chain joins TRBV20-1 and TRBJ1-5, with 7 positions matching TRBD1. The CDR3 has 14 amino acids. V lost 3 bases, J lost 1 base, and 3 bases stayed unmatched. Germline assignment: CDR1 DFQATT and CDR2 SNEGSKA (reference sequence). The CDR3 sequence: CSARGQISNQPQHF. The CDR3 DNA follows: TGCAGTGCTAGGGGACAGATCAGCAATCAGCCCCAGCATTTT.

This clonotype was counted many times. The chain is built from TRBV5-1 and TRBJ2-7, with TRBD2 as a possible D gene (6 bases). Germline CDR1 is SGHRS and CDR2 is YFSETQ. V gave up 4 bases and J gave up 4 bases, with 12 bases separating them. The CDR3 loop spans 13 amino acids. CDR3 amino acids: CASSPSRGYEQYF. The CDR3 region has the DNA TGCGCCAGCAGCCCCTCTCGGGGGTACGAGCAGTACTTC.

This clonotype was counted ten times or more. The chain uses TRBV20-1 and TRBJ2-7; D possibly corresponds to TRBD1 (5 bases). The germline V gene encodes CDR1 DFQATT and CDR2 SNEGSKA (reference sequence). This CDR3 has 15 residues. Trimming took off 4 bases at V and 0 bases at J, with 16 bases between the two ends. The CDR3 region has the DNA TGCAGTGCTAAAAATCACAGGACGCACTCCTACGAGCAGTACTTC. Protein: CSAKNHRTHSYEQYF.

This clonotype was seen a handful of times. Since a much larger clone is just one base distant, this may be a read error. The V call is TRBV5-1, the J call TRBJ1-3, with TRBD1 as a possible D gene (5 bases). The CDR3 totals 14 residues. The germline CDR1 and CDR2 sequences are SGHRS and YFSETQ. CDR3 protein: CASSLQGMGNAIYF. The CDR3 DNA reads as TGCGCCAGCAGCTTGCAGGGAATGGGAAACGCCATATATTTT.

The sample holds many counts of this clonotype. The chain is built from TRBV29-1 and TRBJ1-2; 10 nucleotides line up with TRBD1. The germline CDR1 and CDR2 sequences are SQVTM and ANQGSEA. This CDR3 is built from 17 residues. V lost 1 base and J lost 4; bases outside the gene matches: 12. CDR3 sequence: CSVEVGPVTGGLYGYTF. The CDR3 coding sequence is TGCAGCGTTGAAGTAGGCCCTGTGACAGGGGGCCTCTATGGCTACACCTTC.

There are many counts of this clonotype. J is TRBJ1-1 and V is TRBV5-1; D perhaps matches TRBD1 (5 bases). Germline assignment: CDR1 SGHRS and CDR2 YFSETQ. Trimming shortened V by 4 bases and J by 6 bases, and 16 bases separated the two germline ends. The length of the CDR3 is 14 residues. The CDR3 coding sequence is TGCGCCAGCAGCGCTAGAATGGGACTCCCTGAAGCTTTCTTT. Protein: CASSARMGLPEAFF.

This clonotype has a count of ten or more. This chain joins TRBV12-3 or TRBV12-4 and TRBJ1-4, with no clear D. This CDR3 comprises 14 residues. Trimming stripped 6 bases from V and 8 bases from J, with 16 bases between. The chain's CDR3 is CASRLTETKEKLFF. The CDR3 DNA sequence: TGTGCCAGCAGACTCACCGAAACCAAAGAAAAACTGTTTTTT.

This clonotype was recorded at least ten times. The chain is built from TRBV7-2 and TRBJ2-2; 8 bases match TRBD2. This CDR3 has 14 amino acids. In germline, CDR1 is SGHTA, CDR2 FQGNSA. The trim removed 8 bases at V and 5 bases at J, leaving 7 bases unmatched. The CDR3 DNA reads as TGTGCCAGCTATCCGGGACTAGAAACCGGGGAGCTGTTTTTT. This encodes CASYPGLETGELFF.

This clonotype was detected ten times or more. This sequence joins TRBV20-1 and TRBJ2-2; possible D gene TRBD1, 6 bases. The CDR3 spans 14 residues. Germline V lookup: CDR1 DFQATT, CDR2 SNEGSKA (reference sequence). With 4 bases removed from V and 6 bases from J, the gap between germline ends came to 15 bases. This CDR3 is CSAISIEGAGELFF. In DNA form, the CDR3 reads TGCAGTGCTATCTCGATAGAGGGGGCCGGGGAGCTGTTTTTT.

This clonotype was detected many times. Here the CDR3 DNA reads TGCGCCAGCAGCTTGAGTGCAACTAATGAAAAACTGTTTTTT. Translation gives CASSLSATNEKLFF. The chain links TRBV5-1 to TRBJ1-4; no definite D call. CDR3 length: 14 residues. From germline, CDR1 is SGHRS and CDR2 YFSETQ. V dropped 1 base and J dropped 0 bases, with 4 bases sitting between them.

This clonotype was seen many times. The chain links TRBV5-1 to TRBJ2-5; D gene ambiguous. V was pared by 6 bases and J by 2 bases, with 8 bases between. The CDR3 loop spans 12 amino acids. Per germline, CDR1 SGHRS and CDR2 YFSETQ. CDR3 DNA: TGCGCCAGCACCTACGATCAAGAGACCCAGTACTTC. This sequence encodes CASTYDQETQYF.

This clonotype was seen at least ten times. This chain uses TRBV5-5 with TRBJ1-1, with D uncertain. Trimming pared 4 bases from V and 4 bases from J, leaving 14 bases between. Germline V lookup: CDR1 SGHKS, CDR2 YYEKEE (reference sequence). This CDR3 is 14 amino acids long. CDR3 region: CASSLDLMVTEAFF. The DNA for the CDR3 is TGTGCCAGCAGCCTGGACCTCATGGTCACTGAAGCTTTCTTT. Full variable domain (remainder filled in from reference TRBV5-5 and TRBJ1-1): DAGVTQSPTHLIKTRGQQVTLRCSPISGHKSVSWYQQVLGQGPQFIFQYYEKEERGRGNFPDRFSARQFPNYSSELNVNALLLGDSALYLCASSLDLMVTEAFFGQGTRLTVV.

This clonotype was picked up many times. The chain recombines TRBV20-1 with TRBJ2-3; D may match TRBD1 or TRBD2 (5 bases each). Germline V gives CDR1 DFQATT, CDR2 SNEGSKA (reference sequence). The ends were cut back, 4 bases at V and 1 base at J, with 15 bases in the middle. The CDR3 has 15 amino acids. The CDR3 reads CSATLGTAGTDTQYF. CDR3 nucleotides: TGCAGTGCTACCCTAGGGACCGCAGGCACAGATACGCAGTATTTT.

This rearrangement joins TRBV27 to TRBJ1-2; D not certain. This CDR3 spans 13 amino acids. V was shortened by 0 bases and J by 7 bases, with 9 bases between the two germline ends. Germline V CDR1 and CDR2: MNHEY, SMNVEV (reference sequence). The CDR3 bases are TGTGCCAGCAGTTTATCGGGCAGTCCTGGCTACACCTTC. Protein sequence: CASSLSGSPGYTF.

This clonotype occurred many times. The chain links TRBV5-1 to TRBJ1-6, with no clear D. Trimming pared 5 bases from V and 7 bases from J, leaving 7 bases between. The CDR3 loop spans 12 amino acids. The germline V gene has CDR1 SGHRS and CDR2 YFSETQ. The chain's CDR3 is CASRGENSPLHF. DNA for the CDR3: TGCGCCAGCAGAGGTGAGAATTCACCCCTCCACTTT.

This clonotype was found many times. J is TRBJ2-1 and V is TRBV5-1; a possible D gene is TRBD2 (6 bases). This CDR3 has 16 residues. V was shortened by 0 bases and J by 3 bases, with 13 bases between the two germline ends. The germline gives CDR1 SGHRS, CDR2 YFSETQ. The CDR3 reads CASSLEASEIYNEQFF. CDR3 nucleotide sequence: TGCGCCAGCAGCTTGGAGGCTAGCGAGATCTACAATGAGCAGTTCTTC.

This clonotype came up many times. The chain links TRBV3-1 to TRBJ2-1; tentatively, D is TRBD1 (5 bases). This CDR3 is 12 amino acids long. V was cut by 1 base and J by 9 bases, with 7 bases left in between. CDR1 LGHDT and CDR2 YNNKEL come from the germline V gene (reference sequence). CDR3 bases: TGTGCCAGCAGCCAAGTGGGGCGTGAGCAGTTCTTC. As protein: CASSQVGREQFF.

J is TRBJ2-1 and V is TRBV7-9; TRBD1 might be the D (5 bases). Germline-derived CDR1 and CDR2 are SEHNR and FQNEAQ (reference sequence). V was pared by 7 bases and J by 8 bases, with 18 bases between. The CDR3 is 14 amino acids. CDR3: CASNKAPEGDEQFF. As DNA, the CDR3 is TGTGCCAGCAACAAGGCCCCGGAAGGGGATGAGCAGTTCTTC.

Ten or more counts support this clonotype. The rearrangement uses TRBV20-1 and TRBJ1-4; possibly TRBD1 for D (6 bases). Germline CDR1 and CDR2: DFQATT and SNEGSKA (reference sequence). The V end was cut by 7 bases, the J end by 0 bases, with 12 bases between. This CDR3 spans 14 amino acids. The CDR3 sequence: CSVGRQATNEKLFF. The CDR3 coding sequence is TGCAGTGTTGGGAGACAGGCAACTAATGAAAAACTGTTTTTT.

This clonotype was detected ten times or more. V is TRBV6-2 or TRBV6-3 and J is TRBJ1-4; D gene unclear. CDR3 length: 15 residues. Germline CDR1 and CDR2: MNHEY and SVGEGT. The V end lost 0 bases, the J end lost 4 bases, and 9 bases lay between the germline ends. CDR3 DNA: TGTGCCAGCAGTTACTCGAGTTGGAGTAATGAAAAACTGTTTTTT. This translates into CASSYSSWSNEKLFF.